These 13 T cell receptor beta chains share one sample of origin, sequenced in a study of cytomegalovirus exposure and HLA in healthy donors. It was with 60 Vbeta and 13 Jbeta primers that the PCR ran. Using immunoSEQ multiplex PCR, the repertoire was profiled, and TCRdb retains in-frame clones only, with some absent. The sample carries roughly 160,000 clones, approximately 88% recorded once. Sequenced: PBMCs. The receptor set was obtained from a boy under 10 years old in good health and CMV-seronegative.

The chain carries TRBV30 and TRBJ1-4; no definite D call. V was shortened by 3 bases and J by 2 bases, with 13 bases between the two germline ends. Germline lookup yields CDR1 GTSNPN and CDR2 SVGIG (reference sequence). The length of the CDR3 is 15 residues. The CDR3 bases are TGTGCCTGGAGGCTCGGCGGGATGACTAATGAAAAACTGTTTTTT. This sequence encodes CAWRLGGMTNEKLFF.

This clone came up once. The chain joins TRBV5-1 to TRBJ2-2; TRBD1 is a possible D gene (6 bases). Germline CDR1 SGHRS, CDR2 YFSETQ. This CDR3 has 14 amino acids. Trimming pared 4 bases from V and 5 bases from J, leaving 12 bases between. The CDR3 reads CASSRLGGTGELFF. The CDR3 coding sequence is TGCGCCAGCAGCAGGCTAGGGGGTACCGGGGAGCTGTTTTTT.

This clone was counted a single time. The gene calls are TRBV30 and TRBJ2-7; 9 nucleotides align to TRBD2. The CDR3 covers 16 residues. V dropped 4 bases and J dropped 0; count of bases not matched to a gene: 10. In germline, CDR1 is GTSNPN, CDR2 SVGIG (reference sequence). In DNA, the CDR3 is TGTGCCTGGACCCCGCGGGGCGGGAGGGCCTCCTACGAGCAGTACTTC. Its translation: CAWTPRGGRASYEQYF.

The chain links TRBV7-9 to TRBJ1-4, with D maybe TRBD1 (5 bases). Germline V CDR1 and CDR2: SEHNR, FQNEAQ (reference sequence). This CDR3 is 16 amino acids long. The V gene lost 4 bases and the J gene lost 5 bases, with 17 bases spanning the gap. The CDR3 loop is CASSSARTSSNEKLFF. Here the CDR3 DNA reads TGTGCCAGCAGCTCCGCCCGGACAAGCAGCAATGAAAAACTGTTTTTT.

V is TRBV4-3 and J is TRBJ2-1; 13 positions agree with TRBD2. The V gene end was trimmed by 3 bases and the J gene end by 1 base; junction bases not matched to a gene: 3. Germline values: CDR1 LGHNA, CDR2 YSLEER. This CDR3 has 17 amino acids. CDR3 region: CASSQGLAGSSYNEQFF. CDR3 DNA: TGCGCCAGCAGCCAGGGACTAGCGGGGAGTTCCTACAATGAGCAGTTCTTC.

The V and J genes are TRBV29-1 and TRBJ2-1; D is undetermined. The CDR3 spans 14 residues. V lost 7 bases, J lost 1 base, and 14 bases lay in between. Germline V CDR1 and CDR2: SQVTM, ANQGSEA. CDR3 coding DNA: TGCAGCGCCGAACTCATATCTTCCTACAATGAGCAGTTCTTC. This codes for CSAELISSYNEQFF.

The gene calls are TRBV6-5 and TRBJ2-5; 7 bases agree with TRBD2. The germline CDR1 and CDR2 sequences are MNHEY and SVGAGI. The CDR3 sequence is 15 residues long. After removal of 0 bases from V and 5 bases from J, the junction contained 6 bases not matched to a gene. The CDR3 sequence is CASSYSTGRGETQYF. In nucleotides, the CDR3 is TGTGCCAGCAGTTACTCGACGGGGCGGGGGGAGACCCAGTACTTC.

The rearrangement links TRBV30 to TRBJ1-2, with TRBD1 identical over 7 bases. The V gene end was trimmed by 4 bases and the J gene end by 6 bases; junction bases not matched to a gene: 5. This CDR3 region has 12 residues. Per the germline V gene, CDR1 is GTSNPN and CDR2 is SVGIG (reference sequence). CDR3 bases: TGTGCCTGGACCCAAACAGGGGATGGCTACACCTTC. Its protein product is CAWTQTGDGYTF.

This clone was seen more than once but under ten times. The V and J genes are TRBV4-3 and TRBJ2-1, with 15 bases lining up with TRBD2. After removal of 0 bases from V and 3 bases from J, the junction contained 9 bases not matched to a gene. Germline V gives CDR1 LGHNA, CDR2 YSLEER. The CDR3 totals 20 residues. The CDR3 sequence: CASSQDIIGLAGGDYNEQFF. The CDR3 DNA reads as TGCGCCAGCAGCCAAGACATAATCGGACTAGCGGGGGGGGACTACAATGAGCAGTTCTTC.

The chain joins TRBV7-2 to TRBJ2-1, with D perhaps matching TRBD1 (5 bases). The CDR3 is made up of 11 amino acids. V lost 1 base and J 10 bases, leaving 5 bases between the germline ends. CDR1 is SGHTA and CDR2 is FQGNSA in the germline V gene. CDR3 nucleotide sequence: TGTGCCAGCAGCTTAGGACAGGAGCAGTTCTTC. It is translated as CASSLGQEQFF.

The chain links TRBV6-5 to TRBJ1-2, with a possible D match to TRBD1 (6 bases). The V and J ends lost 6 bases and 2 bases respectively, with 10 bases between them. The CDR3 runs to 13 residues. In germline, CDR1 is MNHEY, CDR2 SVGAGI. CDR3 bases: TGTGCCAGCAGAAGTGGGACAAACTATGGCTACACCTTC. Amino acids: CASRSGTNYGYTF.

A word on this clone: Other nucleotide sequences in the sample specify the same CDR3. V and J are TRBV7-2 and TRBJ1-1, with TRBD1 as a possible D gene (5 bases). Per the germline V gene, CDR1 is SGHTA and CDR2 is FQGNSA. V dropped 10 bases and J dropped 0 bases, with 15 bases sitting between them. This CDR3 spans 14 amino acids. Here the CDR3 reads CATSDTSMNTEAFF. CDR3 in DNA: TGTGCCACATCGGACACCTCCATGAACACTGAAGCTTTCTTT.

In this sample, this clone turned up once. The V and J genes are TRBV5-1 and TRBJ2-3; 9 bases are shared with TRBD1. CDR3 length: 14 residues. The trim removed 1 base at V and 14 bases at J, leaving 11 bases unmatched. The germline V gene has CDR1 SGHRS and CDR2 YFSETQ. Here the CDR3 reads CASSLSSAGQGLYF. The CDR3 DNA reads TGCGCCAGCAGCTTGAGTTCTGCGGGACAGGGTCTGTATTTT.